This passage covers 20 T cell receptor beta chains from one sample sequenced in a study of T cells after yellow fever vaccination. MiXCR, applied by TCRdb to the 5' RACE reads, yields one record per CDR3 protein. Of tens of thousands of distinct CDR3 sequences listed, 6% to 7.5% were seen once; the top ten hold less than 40%. Sequences were derived from CD8+ T cells sorted from PBMCs, sampled 15 days after the yellow fever booster vaccination. The receptors come from a man aged 25-40 years who received the YFV17D yellow fever vaccine.

This clonotype appeared many times. The CDR3 sequence: CASSPLGATEAFF. Here the CDR3 DNA reads TGCGCCAGCAGCCCACTAGGGGCCACTGAAGCTTTCTTT. V and J are TRBV4-1 and TRBJ1-1; possible D gene TRBD1, 5 bases. In germline, CDR1 is MGHRA, CDR2 YSYEKL. This CDR3 has 13 residues. V lost 4 bases and J 4 bases, leaving 10 bases between the germline ends.

This clonotype has a count of ten or more. This chain joins TRBV7-9 and TRBJ2-3, with D perhaps TRBD2 (5 bases). In germline, CDR1 is SEHNR, CDR2 FQNEAQ (reference sequence). This CDR3 comprises 15 residues. Trimming cost V 5 bases and J 6 bases, with 18 bases left between them. CDR3 region: CASSALAVTDDTQYF. CDR3 nucleotides: TGTGCCAGCAGCGCCCTAGCTGTTACCGACGATACGCAGTATTTT.

Many counts were recorded for this clonotype. The CDR3 DNA sequence: TGTGCCAGCAGTGGGACTGTGGCGGGAGAGACCCAGTACTTC. Its protein product is CASSGTVAGETQYF. The chain is built from TRBV2 and TRBJ2-5, with a tentative D call TRBD2 (5 bases). Trimming took off 4 bases at V and 4 bases at J, with 13 bases between the two ends. This CDR3 comprises 14 residues. CDR1 is SNHLY, CDR2 FYNNEI, per germline.

This clonotype was recorded a few times. The V and J genes are TRBV20-1 and TRBJ2-5; 12 positions match TRBD2. The CDR3 is 16 residues long. Germline values: CDR1 DFQATT, CDR2 SNEGSKA (reference sequence). Trimming removed 5 bases from V and 2 bases from J; junction bases left unmatched: 9. CDR3 DNA sequence: TGCAGTGCTTCCGACGGACTAGCGGGAATACAAGAGACCCAGTACTTC. Protein sequence: CSASDGLAGIQETQYF.

This chain connects TRBV4-3 to TRBJ2-7; TRBD2 agrees at 11 bases. The CDR3 totals 13 residues. Germline V gene data show CDR1 as LGHNA and CDR2 as YSLEER. J gave up 6 bases and V 4 bases, and 2 bases lay outside the gene matches. The CDR3, as DNA: TGCGCCAGCAGCCGACTAGCGGGAATCGAGCAGTACTTC. Translating it yields CASSRLAGIEQYF.

This clonotype was seen many times. The V call is TRBV10-3, the J call TRBJ1-1; D is possibly TRBD1 (5 bases). V was shortened by 4 bases and J by 4 bases, with 16 bases between the two germline ends. From germline, CDR1 is ENHRY and CDR2 SYGVKD. This CDR3 region has 15 residues. CDR3 sequence (DNA): TGTGCCATCAGTGCCACGGAGGGGCGCAGCACTGAAGCTTTCTTT. As protein: CAISATEGRSTEAFF.

The chain couples TRBV5-1 to TRBJ2-1, with D possibly TRBD2 on 6 matching bases. Germline V gene lookup returns CDR1 SGHRS and CDR2 YFSETQ. The V gene lost 5 bases and the J gene lost 8 bases, with 17 bases spanning the gap. The CDR3 extends over 14 amino acids. CDR3 sequence reads: CASSGLGGRDEQFF. The CDR3 bases are TGCGCCAGCAGTGGGTTGGGGGGTAGGGATGAGCAGTTCTTC. The complete variable domain, with remaining parts taken from reference TRBV5-1 and TRBJ2-1, reads KAGVTQTPRYLIKTRGQQVTLSCSPISGHRSVSWYQQTPGQGLQFLFEYFSETQRNKGNFPGRFSGRQFSNSRSEMNVSTLELGDSALYLCASSGLGGRDEQFFGPGTRLTVL.

There are many counts of this clonotype. The CDR3 DNA follows: TGTGCCAGCAGTTTATCGGCAGGGGGGGATGAGCAGTTCTTC. This translates into CASSLSAGGDEQFF. The chain joins TRBV27 to TRBJ2-1, with D tentatively TRBD1 or TRBD2 (7 bases each). CDR1 MNHEY and CDR2 SMNVEV come from the germline V gene (reference sequence). Between the trimmed V and J ends, which lost 0 bases and 8 bases, there was a span of 11 bases. This CDR3 is built from 14 residues.

This clonotype has ten or more counts. This rearrangement joins TRBV6-2 or TRBV6-3 to TRBJ2-7; TRBD2 matches at 9 bases. The germline V gene encodes CDR1 MNHEY and CDR2 SVGEGT. The J segment lost 3 bases and the V segment lost 5 bases, leaving 14 bases of the junction unmatched. The CDR3 contains 17 residues. As DNA, the CDR3 is TGTGCCAGCAGTCCTCATCTGTCTAGCGGGACGCACTACGAGCAGTACTTC. Encoded protein: CASSPHLSSGTHYEQYF.

This clonotype was recorded at least ten times. The chain employs TRBV29-1 and TRBJ2-3; perhaps TRBD2 as D (5 bases). Germline values: CDR1 SQVTM, CDR2 ANQGSEA. Trimming removed 7 bases at V and 0 bases at J, with 17 bases between. The CDR3 extends over 15 amino acids. This chain's CDR3 is CSGRGWGASTDTQYF. The CDR3 DNA reads as TGCAGCGGAAGAGGCTGGGGAGCTAGCACAGATACGCAGTATTTT.

A remark on this clonotype: A much larger clonotype is one base distant, so this may be a read error. The chain has TRBV5-6 and TRBJ2-1; D is ambiguous. The CDR3 covers 16 residues. Germline values: CDR1 SGHDT, CDR2 YYEEEE. The chain's CDR3 is CASSFFESPSYNAQFF. The CDR3 coding sequence is TGTGCCAGCAGCTTTTTCGAGTCCCCCTCCTACAATGCGCAGTTCTTC.

The V call is TRBV28, the J call TRBJ2-7; D ambiguous. Trimming took 4 bases from V and 6 from J, leaving 4 bases between them. CDR3 length: 10 residues. Germline V lookup: CDR1 MDHEN, CDR2 SYDVKM. The CDR3 DNA follows: TGTGCCAGCAGTTCAGGCGAGCAGTACTTC. Encoded protein: CASSSGEQYF.

This clonotype was recorded many times. V usage is TRBV14 and J usage is TRBJ2-3; weak D call: TRBD2 (6 bases). In germline, CDR1 is SGHDN, CDR2 FVKESK. The CDR3 runs to 13 residues. V was trimmed by 3 bases and J by 6 bases, leaving 10 bases between them. The CDR3, as DNA: TGTGCCAGCAGCCACCTCCGGGAGGATACGCAGTATTTT. It specifies CASSHLREDTQYF. Drawing the rest from reference TRBV14 and TRBJ2-3, the complete variable domain is EAGVTQFPSHSVIEKGQTVTLRCDPISGHDNLYWYRRVMGKEIKFLLHFVKESKQDESGMPNNRFLAERTGGTYSTLKVQPAELEDSGVYFCASSHLREDTQYFGPGTRLTVL.

There are many counts of this clonotype. The gene calls are TRBV18 and TRBJ2-1, with 9 nucleotides matching TRBD1. This CDR3 is 15 amino acids long. Per germline, CDR1 KGHSH and CDR2 LQKENI. Germline trimming cut 10 bases from V and 3 bases from J; bases unmatched to any gene: 10. The CDR3 nucleotides are TGTGCCACCCTGAGGCAGGACAGGGGCTACAATGAGCAGTTCTTC. It specifies CATLRQDRGYNEQFF.

V usage is TRBV29-1 and J usage is TRBJ2-5; 10 bases fit TRBD1. This CDR3 region has 16 residues. V shed 6 bases and J 3 bases; nucleotides not matched to a gene: 13. The germline CDR1 and CDR2 sequences are SQVTM and ANQGSEA. Here the CDR3 DNA reads TGCAGCGTCTGGGCGGGACAGGGGCGGATAGAAGAGACCCAGTACTTC. Protein product: CSVWAGQGRIEETQYF.

This clonotype was recorded many times. The rearrangement uses TRBV15 and TRBJ2-5; D ambiguous. Trimming took off 0 bases at V and 4 bases at J, with 12 bases between the two ends. The CDR3 spans 15 residues. The germline CDR1 and CDR2 sequences are LNHNV and YYDKDF (reference sequence). The CDR3 sequence is CATSRDRPPAETQYF. The CDR3 bases are TGTGCCACCAGCAGAGATCGGCCACCGGCAGAGACCCAGTACTTC. Complete variable domain (other parts from reference TRBV15 and TRBJ2-5): DAMVIQNPRYQVTQFGKPVTLSCSQTLNHNVMYWYQQKSSQAPKLLFHYYDKDFNNEADTPDNFQSRRPNTSFCFLDIRSPGLGDTAMYLCATSRDRPPAETQYFGPGTRLLVL.

In regard to this clonotype: A read error is possible here, since a much larger clone lies one base away. This chain links TRBV19 with TRBJ1-5; D ambiguous. The CDR3 covers 15 residues. Germline lookup yields CDR1 LNHDA and CDR2 SQIVND (reference sequence). V was trimmed by 2 bases and J by 7 bases, leaving 15 bases between them. CDR3 in amino acids: CASSISGSSEQPQHF. The CDR3 coding sequence is TGTGCCAGTAGTATAAGCGGGTCCTCGGAGCAGCCCCAGCATTTT.

This clonotype showed up many times. V and J are TRBV12-3 or TRBV12-4 and TRBJ2-7, with D possibly matching TRBD2 (5 bases). The V gene lost 3 bases and the J gene lost 0 bases, with 12 bases spanning the gap. This CDR3 is 15 amino acids long. The DNA of the CDR3 is TGTGCCAGCAGTTTTCGGGGAACTAGCTCCTACGAGCAGTACTTC. Translation gives CASSFRGTSSYEQYF.

This clonotype was counted at least ten times. The rearrangement joins TRBV7-9 to TRBJ2-7; 9 bases line up with TRBD2. This CDR3 comprises 16 residues. The ends lost 5 bases at V and 0 bases at J; junction bases unmatched: 8. Germline-derived CDR1 and CDR2 are SEHNR and FQNEAQ (reference sequence). This CDR3 reads CASSPAGTSSSYEQYF. For the CDR3, the DNA is TGTGCCAGCAGCCCCGCCGGGACTAGCTCCTCCTACGAGCAGTACTTC.

The chain employs TRBV5-5 and TRBJ2-6; tentatively, D is TRBD2 (5 bases). This CDR3 is 16 amino acids long. Germline values: CDR1 SGHKS, CDR2 YYEKEE (reference sequence). V was trimmed by 0 bases and J by 4 bases, leaving 11 bases between them. The chain's CDR3 is CASSLGGSAGANVLTF. CDR3 sequence (DNA): TGTGCCAGCAGCTTGGGCGGGTCGGCCGGGGCCAACGTCCTGACTTTC. Looking up the rest from reference TRBV5-5 and TRBJ2-6 gives the full variable domain: DAGVTQSPTHLIKTRGQQVTLRCSPISGHKSVSWYQQVLGQGPQFIFQYYEKEERGRGNFPDRFSARQFPNYSSELNVNALLLGDSALYLCASSLGGSAGANVLTFGAGSRLTVL.